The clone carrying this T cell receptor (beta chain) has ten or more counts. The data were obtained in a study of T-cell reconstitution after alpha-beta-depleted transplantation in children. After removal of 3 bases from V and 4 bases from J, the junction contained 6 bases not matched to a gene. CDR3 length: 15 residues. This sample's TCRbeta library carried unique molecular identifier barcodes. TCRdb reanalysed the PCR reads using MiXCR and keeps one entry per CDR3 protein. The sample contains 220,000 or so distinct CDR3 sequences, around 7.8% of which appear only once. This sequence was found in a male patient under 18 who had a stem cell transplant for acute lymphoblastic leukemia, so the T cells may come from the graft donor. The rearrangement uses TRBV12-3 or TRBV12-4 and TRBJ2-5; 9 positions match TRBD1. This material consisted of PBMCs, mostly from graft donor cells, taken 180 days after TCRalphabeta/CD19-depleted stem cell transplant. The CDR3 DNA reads TGTGCCAGCAGTTTTGGAGAGGACAGGGGAGAGACCCAGTACTTC. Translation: CASSFGEDRGETQYF.